Reported below is one TCR beta chain. The CDR3 runs 15 residues. The ends were cut back, 3 bases at V and 2 bases at J, with 13 bases in the middle. Germline V gene lookup returns CDR1 SSHAT and CDR2 FNYEAQ (reference sequence). This sample is drawn from a study of blood T cell repertoires in COVID-19. As for the study in general: The samples span acute and convalescent COVID-19 from the United States, Italy and Spain.

Generated by immunoSEQ multiplex PCR, the TCRdb table keeps only in-frame clones and is missing some. The sample has around 71,000 clones; around 85% are singletons. The sequence came from a man aged 80 or over with acute or convalescent COVID-19. The chain carries TRBV7-7 and TRBJ2-5, with D perhaps matching TRBD2 (6 bases). The sample taken for sequencing was peripheral blood. The CDR3 sequence is CASSLGRGTQETQYF. Here the CDR3 DNA reads TGTGCCAGCAGCTTGGGACGGGGGACTCAAGAGACCCAGTACTTC.